This T cell receptor (beta chain) came from a study of T cell responses to AZD1222 COVID-19 vaccine. The study, taken as a whole, reports: Along spike, vaccine-associated CD4 TCRs were found throughout, with dominance at 160-218 and 743-854.

As to this clone: The target antigen is unknown.

TCRdb keeps only in-frame clones here, not all; method: immunoSEQ multiplex PCR. The sample lists 150,000 to 180,000 clones; around 90% were seen once. Trimming shortened V by 5 bases and J by 0 bases, and 23 bases separated the two germline ends. The CDR3 length is 19 residues. The germline V gene encodes CDR1 MGHRA and CDR2 YSYEKL. This specimen was peripheral blood, taken on day 0 of AZD1222 vaccination. The sequence came from an adult in good health. This sequence joins TRBV4-1 and TRBJ1-3; maybe TRBD1 (5 bases). The CDR3 sequence is CASSSLGVLDAFSGNTIYF. The CDR3 DNA reads as TGCGCCAGCAGCTCCTTGGGGGTCCTTGACGCTTTCTCTGGAAACACCATATATTTT.